The 7 T cell receptor beta chains listed next were all sequenced from one sample in a study of CD8 T cells in Susac syndrome. Reverse transcription used about 0.45 to 1 ug RNA and random hexamers. TCRdb ran MiXCR on the immunoSEQ multiplex PCR reads and lists one entry per CDR3 protein. The sample comprises 300,000 or so distinct CDR3 sequences, 92% of which are singletons, and roughly 0.064% rests with the top ten. The sample consisted of CD4+ T cells from PBMCs. The receptor set was obtained from a human donor with multiple sclerosis.

The gene calls are TRBV20-1 and TRBJ2-3; 9 bases fit TRBD2. Trimming took 5 bases from V and 3 from J; bases not matched to a gene: 15. Germline lookup yields CDR1 DFQATT and CDR2 SNEGSKA (reference sequence). The CDR3 runs 17 residues. The CDR3 loop is CSALLPVETSGTDTQYF. CDR3 nucleotide sequence: TGCAGTGCTCTCCTCCCGGTCGAGACTAGCGGAACAGATACGCAGTATTTT.

V and J are TRBV29-1 and TRBJ2-7; D is ambiguous. From germline, CDR1 is SQVTM and CDR2 ANQGSEA. The ends were cut back, 5 bases at V and 3 bases at J, with 14 bases in the middle. This CDR3 is built from 13 residues. CDR3 sequence: CSVSAGVIYEQYF. The DNA for the CDR3 is TGCAGCGTTAGCGCAGGAGTAATCTACGAGCAGTACTTC.

The chain recombines TRBV2 with TRBJ2-6; D may be TRBD1 (5 bases). CDR1 is SNHLY, CDR2 FYNNEI, per germline. Trimming stripped 10 bases from V and 2 bases from J, with 21 bases between. This CDR3 has 17 amino acids. The CDR3 spells CATRKTAIGTGANVLTF. CDR3 sequence (DNA): TGTGCCACCCGAAAGACAGCTATAGGAACTGGGGCCAACGTCCTGACTTTC.

CDR3 nucleotide sequence: TGTGCCAGCAGCTCACTCGAGCAGTACTTC. Translated: CASSSLEQYF. The chain joins TRBV11-2 to TRBJ2-7; the D is unclear. Germline values: CDR1 SGHAT, CDR2 FQNNGV. The CDR3 has 10 amino acids. The ends were cut back, 4 bases at V and 6 bases at J, with 4 bases in the middle.

The chain joins TRBV19 to TRBJ2-7; D is ambiguous. Per the germline V gene, CDR1 is LNHDA and CDR2 is SQIVND (reference sequence). Deletions cut 0 bases from V and 6 bases from J, with 12 bases between. The CDR3 covers 14 residues. The CDR3 is CASSIDGDIAEQYF. The CDR3 DNA reads TGTGCCAGTAGTATAGATGGGGATATAGCCGAGCAGTACTTC.

The V and J genes are TRBV24-1 and TRBJ1-2; D is possibly TRBD1 (6 bases). Trimming removed 4 bases from V and 4 bases from J, with 12 bases in between. Looked up from germline, CDR1 is KGHDR and CDR2 is SFDVKD. The CDR3 covers 14 residues. The chain's CDR3 is CATSDPDRIYGYTF. The CDR3 nucleotides are TGTGCCACCAGTGACCCCGACAGGATCTATGGCTACACCTTC.

The gene calls are TRBV6-2 or TRBV6-3 and TRBJ2-7; 7 bases agree with TRBD1. V was clipped by 7 bases and J by 2 bases; unmatched bases: 5. Looked up from germline, CDR1 is MNHEY and CDR2 is SVGEGT. The CDR3 spans 13 residues. In DNA, the CDR3 is TGTGCCAGCATCGGGACAGTGGCCTACGAGCAGTACTTC. It encodes CASIGTVAYEQYF.